The rows below give T cell receptor beta chains drawn from one sample of a study of cytomegalovirus exposure and HLA in healthy donors. Assay: immunoSEQ multiplex PCR; the TCRdb copy retains only in-frame clones and omits some. The sample has 350,000 or so clones, roughly 88% seen once. The sequenced material came from PBMCs. The receptor set was obtained from a woman between 18 and 29 years old in good health and CMV-seronegative. Both conserved end residues are part of each CDR3. D genes are given only for firm matches. Rows give clone size only sometimes, using once, few, many, or a class for an expanded clone.

CDR3 protein: CASSPREPNTEAFF
CDR3 DNA: TGTGCCAGTAGCCCCAGGGAACCGAACACTGAAGCTTTCTTT
V gene: TRBV19
D gene: NA
J gene: TRBJ1-1
clone size: NA

CDR3 protein: CASNERQGYGELFF
CDR3 DNA: TGTGCCAGCAATGAGAGACAGGGTTACGGGGAGCTGTTTTTT
V gene: TRBV2
D gene: TRBD1
J gene: TRBJ2-2
clone size: once

CDR3 protein: CASSRWTSDNEQFF
CDR3 DNA: TGCGCCAGCAGCCGCTGGACTAGTGACAATGAGCAGTTCTTC
V gene: TRBV4-3
D gene: TRBD2
J gene: TRBJ2-1
clone size: NA

CDR3 protein: CASSLDAGAHEQYF
CDR3 DNA: TGTGCCAGCAGCTTAGATGCAGGGGCCCACGAGCAGTACTTC
V gene: TRBV11-2
D gene: NA
J gene: TRBJ2-7
clone size: NA

CDR3 protein: CASSILRQVTNQPQHF
CDR3 DNA: TGTGCCAGTAGTATCTTAAGGCAGGTTACCAATCAGCCCCAGCATTTT
V gene: TRBV19
D gene: NA
J gene: TRBJ1-5
clone size: NA

CDR3 protein: CASSYGTSREQFF
CDR3 DNA: TGTGCCAGCAGTTACGGGACTAGCCGTGAGCAGTTCTTC
V gene: TRBV6-5
D gene: TRBD2
J gene: TRBJ2-1
clone size: NA

CDR3 protein: CASSLEDGRGRTDTQYF
CDR3 DNA: TGCGCCAGCAGCTTGGAGGACGGGCGGGGTCGCACAGATACGCAGTATTTT
V gene: TRBV5-1
D gene: NA
J gene: TRBJ2-3
clone size: NA

CDR3 protein: CASSSGAYNEQFF
CDR3 DNA: TGCGCCAGCAGCAGCGGGGCCTACAATGAGCAGTTCTTC
V gene: TRBV10-2
D gene: TRBD2
J gene: TRBJ2-1
clone size: NA

CDR3 protein: CASSPGIGYGYTF
CDR3 DNA: TGTGCCAGCAGTCCAGGGATAGGGTATGGCTACACCTTC
V gene: TRBV6-5
D gene: NA
J gene: TRBJ1-2
clone size: NA

CDR3 protein: CASSPDRGLSIYEQYF
CDR3 DNA: TGTGCCAGCAGCCCGGACAGGGGTCTATCTATTTACGAGCAGTACTTC
V gene: TRBV7-9
D gene: TRBD1
J gene: TRBJ2-7
clone size: NA

CDR3 protein: CASSQDEGRGGEQYF
CDR3 DNA: TGCGCCAGCAGCCAAGACGAAGGTCGCGGGGGGGAGCAGTACTTC
V gene: TRBV4-3
D gene: TRBD2
J gene: TRBJ2-7
clone size: NA

CDR3 protein: CASRRLAGSYEQYF
CDR3 DNA: TGTGCCAGCAGACGACTAGCGGGATCCTACGAGCAGTACTTC
V gene: TRBV6-6
D gene: TRBD2
J gene: TRBJ2-7
clone size: NA

CDR3 protein: CSVGHSNYGYTF
CDR3 DNA: TGCAGCGTTGGTCACAGTAACTATGGCTACACCTTC
V gene: TRBV29-1
D gene: NA
J gene: TRBJ1-2
clone size: few

CDR3 protein: CASSPPTGGTDTEAFF
CDR3 DNA: TGTGCCAGCTCACCACCGACAGGGGGGACGGACACTGAAGCTTTCTTT
V gene: TRBV18
D gene: TRBD1
J gene: TRBJ1-1
clone size: NA

CDR3 protein: CASSVEDGKDEQYF
CDR3 DNA: TGTGCCAGCAGCGTAGAGGACGGGAAGGACGAGCAGTACTTC
V gene: TRBV9
D gene: NA
J gene: TRBJ2-7
clone size: NA

CDR3 protein: CASSSTGGEQYF
CDR3 DNA: TGTGCCAGCAGCTCGACAGGGGGCGAGCAGTACTTC
V gene: TRBV5-6
D gene: TRBD1
J gene: TRBJ2-7
clone size: once

CDR3 protein: CASRRLAGYNEQFF
CDR3 DNA: TGTGCCAGCAGAAGACTAGCGGGGTACAATGAGCAGTTCTTC
V gene: TRBV2
D gene: TRBD2
J gene: TRBJ2-1
clone size: NA

CDR3 protein: CASSPGLAGRDEQFF
CDR3 DNA: TGTGCCAGCTCACCAGGGCTAGCGGGACGGGATGAGCAGTTCTTC
V gene: TRBV18
D gene: TRBD2
J gene: TRBJ2-1
clone size: once

CDR3 protein: CASSMLKTSGMETQYF
CDR3 DNA: TGTGCCAGTAGTATGCTAAAGACTAGCGGGATGGAGACCCAGTACTTC
V gene: TRBV19
D gene: TRBD2
J gene: TRBJ2-5
clone size: few

CDR3 protein: CASSNSGAGTYEQYF
CDR3 DNA: TGTGCCAGCTCCAATTCCGGAGCGGGAACCTACGAGCAGTACTTC
V gene: TRBV27
D gene: TRBD2
J gene: TRBJ2-7
clone size: once

CDR3 protein: CATSSETGDQGEQYF
CDR3 DNA: TGTGCCACCAGCAGCGAAACAGGGGATCAGGGCGAGCAGTACTTC
V gene: TRBV15
D gene: TRBD1
J gene: TRBJ2-7
clone size: NA

CDR3 protein: CASSLASGHVVGDEQFF
CDR3 DNA: TGTGCCAGCAGCTTAGCTAGCGGGCACGTCGTGGGAGATGAGCAGTTCTTC
V gene: TRBV11-3
D gene: TRBD2
J gene: TRBJ2-1
clone size: NA

CDR3 protein: CASSLGQTNTGELFF
CDR3 DNA: TGTGCCAGCAGCTTAGGACAGACCAACACCGGGGAGCTGTTTTTT
V gene: TRBV7-3
D gene: NA
J gene: TRBJ2-2
clone size: once

CDR3 protein: CASSIGRQGMWETQYF
CDR3 DNA: TGTGCCAGTAGTATAGGCAGACAGGGAATGTGGGAGACCCAGTACTTC
V gene: TRBV19
D gene: TRBD1
J gene: TRBJ2-5
clone size: NA

CDR3 protein: CASSPGQGSGYTF
CDR3 DNA: TGTGCCAGCTCACCCGGACAGGGATCCGGCTACACCTTC
V gene: TRBV18
D gene: TRBD1
J gene: TRBJ1-2
clone size: few

CDR3 protein: CASIGVNSPYEQYF
CDR3 DNA: TGTGCCAGCATCGGGGTAAACTCTCCCTACGAGCAGTACTTC
V gene: TRBV14
D gene: NA
J gene: TRBJ2-7
clone size: NA

CDR3 protein: CASSLVGNQPQHF
CDR3 DNA: TGTGCCAGCAGCTTAGTCGGGAATCAGCCCCAGCATTTT
V gene: TRBV7-9
D gene: NA
J gene: TRBJ1-5
clone size: NA

CDR3 protein: CASSSWTASSYEQYF
CDR3 DNA: TGTGCCAGCAGTTCTTGGACAGCCTCCTCCTACGAGCAGTACTTC
V gene: TRBV28
D gene: NA
J gene: TRBJ2-7
clone size: NA

CDR3 protein: CASSQDPSPGRGLDF
CDR3 DNA: TGTGCCAGCAGCCAAGATCCAAGTCCGGGCAGGGGCTTAGACTTC
V gene: TRBV4-2
D gene: NA
J gene: TRBJ2-7
clone size: NA

CDR3 protein: CASSLDTNYGYTF
CDR3 DNA: TGCGCCAGCAGCTTGGACACCAACTATGGCTACACCTTC
V gene: TRBV5-1
D gene: NA
J gene: TRBJ1-2
clone size: NA

CDR3 protein: CSVENGDRGSYGYTF
CDR3 DNA: TGCAGCGTTGAAAACGGAGACAGGGGTTCCTATGGCTACACCTTC
V gene: TRBV29-1
D gene: TRBD1
J gene: TRBJ1-2
clone size: NA

CDR3 protein: CASRATSGLNTGELFF
CDR3 DNA: TGTGCCAGCAGGGCAACTAGCGGGTTAAACACCGGGGAGCTGTTTTTT
V gene: TRBV2
D gene: TRBD2
J gene: TRBJ2-2
clone size: NA

CDR3 protein: CASSYSRLDGYTF
CDR3 DNA: TGTGCCAGCAGTTACTCTCGACTGGATGGCTACACCTTC
V gene: TRBV6-5
D gene: NA
J gene: TRBJ1-2
clone size: few

CDR3 protein: CASSLASPGTGNYEQYF
CDR3 DNA: TGTGCCAGCAGCTTAGCCAGCCCCGGGACAGGGAACTACGAGCAGTACTTC
V gene: TRBV7-8
D gene: TRBD1
J gene: TRBJ2-7
clone size: NA

CDR3 protein: CASRFLGGSTDTQYF
CDR3 DNA: TGTGCCAGCAGATTCCTTGGCGGGAGCACAGATACGCAGTATTTT
V gene: TRBV6-5
D gene: NA
J gene: TRBJ2-3
clone size: NA

CDR3 protein: CASSPPGQGIGDGYTF
CDR3 DNA: TGTGCCAGCTCACCGCCGGGACAGGGGATCGGGGATGGCTACACCTTC
V gene: TRBV18
D gene: TRBD1
J gene: TRBJ1-2
clone size: NA

CDR3 protein: CASSLGASSSYEQYF
CDR3 DNA: TGTGCCAGCAGCTTAGGTGCGTCTAGCTCCTACGAGCAGTACTTC
V gene: TRBV7-6
D gene: NA
J gene: TRBJ2-7
clone size: NA

CDR3 protein: CASRRGIFTGELFF
CDR3 DNA: TGTGCCAGCAGACGCGGGATCTTCACCGGGGAGCTGTTTTTT
V gene: TRBV11-1
D gene: NA
J gene: TRBJ2-2
clone size: NA

CDR3 protein: CASSVRTGGQETQYF
CDR3 DNA: TGTGCCAGCAGCGTAAGGACAGGGGGCCAAGAGACCCAGTACTTC
V gene: TRBV9
D gene: TRBD1
J gene: TRBJ2-5
clone size: NA

CDR3 protein: CASSPPPYYEQYF
CDR3 DNA: TGTGCCAGCAGCCCTCCCCCTTACTACGAGCAGTACTTC
V gene: TRBV28
D gene: NA
J gene: TRBJ2-7
clone size: NA

CDR3 protein: CASSLAGQEETQYF
CDR3 DNA: TGTGCCAGCAGTTTAGCGGGTCAAGAAGAGACCCAGTACTTC
V gene: TRBV28
D gene: NA
J gene: TRBJ2-5
clone size: NA

CDR3 protein: CASSTSTDTQYF
CDR3 DNA: TGTGCCAGCAGTACAAGCACAGATACGCAGTATTTT
V gene: TRBV2
D gene: NA
J gene: TRBJ2-3
clone size: NA

CDR3 protein: CSVGQGNTEAFF
CDR3 DNA: TGCAGCGTTGGACAGGGAAACACTGAAGCTTTCTTT
V gene: TRBV29-1
D gene: TRBD1
J gene: TRBJ1-1
clone size: NA

CDR3 protein: CASSPTIAAGRFFGEGWKGTEAFF
CDR3 DNA: TGTGCCAGCAGCCCAACAATAGCGGCGGGACGGTTTTTTGGGGAGGGTTGGAAGGGCACTGAAGCTTTCTTT
V gene: TRBV13
D gene: NA
J gene: TRBJ1-1
clone size: NA

CDR3 protein: CASSLGLVNEQFF
CDR3 DNA: TGTGCCAGCAGTTTGGGACTAGTCAATGAGCAGTTCTTC
V gene: TRBV6-5
D gene: TRBD2
J gene: TRBJ2-1
clone size: NA

CDR3 protein: CSVEDGTGGEKLFF
CDR3 DNA: TGCAGCGTTGAAGATGGGACAGGGGGAGAAAAACTGTTTTTT
V gene: TRBV29-1
D gene: TRBD1
J gene: TRBJ1-4
clone size: once

CDR3 protein: CASSYLNSNQPQHF
CDR3 DNA: TGTGCCAGCAGCTACCTAAATAGCAATCAGCCCCAGCATTTT
V gene: TRBV7-2
D gene: NA
J gene: TRBJ1-5
clone size: NA

CDR3 protein: CASSSFRGTPNNEQFF
CDR3 DNA: TGTGCCAGCAGCTCCTTCCGCGGGACTCCGAACAATGAGCAGTTCTTC
V gene: TRBV7-8
D gene: NA
J gene: TRBJ2-1
clone size: once

CDR3 protein: CASSWTDNTEAFF
CDR3 DNA: TGTGCCAGCAGCTGGACAGATAACACTGAAGCTTTCTTT
V gene: TRBV5-6
D gene: NA
J gene: TRBJ1-1
clone size: NA

CDR3 protein: CASSSGTENTGELFF
CDR3 DNA: TGTGCTAGCAGCTCGGGGACAGAGAACACCGGGGAGCTGTTTTTT
V gene: TRBV7-7
D gene: TRBD1
J gene: TRBJ2-2
clone size: NA